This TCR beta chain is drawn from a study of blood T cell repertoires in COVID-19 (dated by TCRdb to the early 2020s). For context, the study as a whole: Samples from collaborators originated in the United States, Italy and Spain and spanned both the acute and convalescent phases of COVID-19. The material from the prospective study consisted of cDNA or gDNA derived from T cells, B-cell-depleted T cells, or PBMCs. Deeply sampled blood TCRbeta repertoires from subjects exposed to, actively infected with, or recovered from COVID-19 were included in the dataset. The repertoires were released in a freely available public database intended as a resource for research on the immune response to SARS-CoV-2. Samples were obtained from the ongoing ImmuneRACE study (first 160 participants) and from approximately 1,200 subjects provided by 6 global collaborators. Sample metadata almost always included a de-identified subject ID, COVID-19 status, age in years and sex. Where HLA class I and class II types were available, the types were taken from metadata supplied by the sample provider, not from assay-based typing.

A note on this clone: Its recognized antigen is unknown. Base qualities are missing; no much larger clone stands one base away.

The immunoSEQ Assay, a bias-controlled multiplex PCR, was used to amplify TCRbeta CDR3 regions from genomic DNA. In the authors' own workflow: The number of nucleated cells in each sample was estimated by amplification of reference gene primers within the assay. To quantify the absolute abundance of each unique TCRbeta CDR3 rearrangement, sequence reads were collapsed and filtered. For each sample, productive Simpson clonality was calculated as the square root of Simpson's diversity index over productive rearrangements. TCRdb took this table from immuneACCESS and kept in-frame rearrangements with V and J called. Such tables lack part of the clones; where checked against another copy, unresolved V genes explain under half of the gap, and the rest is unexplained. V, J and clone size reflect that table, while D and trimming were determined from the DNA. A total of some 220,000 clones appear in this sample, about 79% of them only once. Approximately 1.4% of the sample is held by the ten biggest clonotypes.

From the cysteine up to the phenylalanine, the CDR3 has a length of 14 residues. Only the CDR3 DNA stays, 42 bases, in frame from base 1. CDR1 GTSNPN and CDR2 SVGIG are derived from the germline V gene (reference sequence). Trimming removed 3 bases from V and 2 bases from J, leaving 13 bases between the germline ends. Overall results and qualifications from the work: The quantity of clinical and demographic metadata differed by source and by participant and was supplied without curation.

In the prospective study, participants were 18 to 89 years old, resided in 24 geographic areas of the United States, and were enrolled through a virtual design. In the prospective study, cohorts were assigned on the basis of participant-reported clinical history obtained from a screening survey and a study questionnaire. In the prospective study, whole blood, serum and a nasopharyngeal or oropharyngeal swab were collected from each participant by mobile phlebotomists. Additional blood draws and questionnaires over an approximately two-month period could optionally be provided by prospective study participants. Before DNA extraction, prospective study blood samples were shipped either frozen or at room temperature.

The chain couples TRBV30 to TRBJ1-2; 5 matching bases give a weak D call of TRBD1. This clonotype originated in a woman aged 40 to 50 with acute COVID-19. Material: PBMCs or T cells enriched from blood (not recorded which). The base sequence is TGTGCCTGGAGATGGCGTAGGGGAAACTATGGCTACACCTTC. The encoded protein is CAWRWRRGNYGYTF.